The clone carrying this T cell receptor (beta chain) was recorded a few times. Its specificity is not known. This sample is drawn from a study of regulatory T cells in long-lasting Graves disease. Across the whole study: The study enrolled newly diagnosed Graves' patients on antithyroid drugs under 3 months.

Findings and limits, study-wide: Relative to newly diagnosed Graves' patients, persistent ones had lower TCR diversity. The study found TRBV28, TRBJ1-2 and TRBJ2-5 favored in persistent disease.

Germline values: CDR1 MNHEY, CDR2 SVGAGI. The V end was cut by 4 bases, the J end by 0 bases, with 16 bases between. The CDR3 has 16 amino acids. Time point specified: newly diagnosed GD, antithyroid drugs for less than 3 months. PBMC-extracted RNA yielded the TCR library. Building the TCR beta libraries relied on iRepertoire HTBI primers, and CDR3 regions underwent Arm-PCR. Original methodology: Identified segments across samples numbered 60 or so TRBV and about 13 TRBJ. TCRdb analysed the multiplex PCR reads with MiXCR anew, one entry per CDR3 protein. Here the V and J calls rest on TCRdb's processing, not on the authors' analysis. The data hold 420,000 or so distinct CDR3 sequences, with roughly 15% observed a single time. The sample also formed part of further work on T cells in Graves' hyperthyroidism and ophthalmopathy.

The chain joins TRBV6-5 to TRBJ2-7, with a possible D match to TRBD2 (6 bases). The sequenced sample was peripheral blood mononuclear cells (PBMCs), obtained at new diagnosis, from a patient treated with antithyroid drugs. This receptor was obtained from a woman in her late teens or twenties with Graves disease. The CDR3 DNA reads TGTGCCAGCAGTTCCCCTCTAGCGTCAGGCTCCTACGAGCAGTACTTC. Protein: CASSSPLASGSYEQYF.